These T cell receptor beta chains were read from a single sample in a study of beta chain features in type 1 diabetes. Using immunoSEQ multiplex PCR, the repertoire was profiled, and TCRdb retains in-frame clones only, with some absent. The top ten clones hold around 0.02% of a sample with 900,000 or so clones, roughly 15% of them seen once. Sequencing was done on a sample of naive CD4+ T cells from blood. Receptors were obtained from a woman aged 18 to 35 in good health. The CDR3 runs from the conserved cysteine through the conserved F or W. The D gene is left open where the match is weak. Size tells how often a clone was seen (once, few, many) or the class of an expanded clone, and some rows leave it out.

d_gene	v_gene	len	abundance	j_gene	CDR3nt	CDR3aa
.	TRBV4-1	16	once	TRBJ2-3	TGCGCCAGCAGCCAAGCGGCCGGACTGAGTAAAGATACGCAGTATTTT	CASSQAAGLSKDTQYF
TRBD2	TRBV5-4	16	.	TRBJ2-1	TGTGCCAGCAGCTTGGTTAGTGGGAGGGGATACAATGAGCAGTTCTTC	CASSLVSGRGYNEQFF
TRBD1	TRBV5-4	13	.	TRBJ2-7	TGTGCCAGCAGCTGGGACAGAGCCTACGAGCAGTACTTC	CASSWDRAYEQYF
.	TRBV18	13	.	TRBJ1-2	TGTGCCAGCTCAGTTACGGGCGGCTATGGCTACACCTTC	CASSVTGGYGYTF
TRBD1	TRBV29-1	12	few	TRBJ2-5	TGCAGCGTTGTTGGGACAGTGGAGACCCAGTACTTC	CSVVGTVETQYF
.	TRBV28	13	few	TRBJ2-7	TGTGCCAGCAGGGGCGGAGGTTCCTACGAGCAGTACTTC	CASRGGGSYEQYF
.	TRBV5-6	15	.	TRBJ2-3	TGTGCCAGCAGCTTGGGGCTAGCGACCACAGATACGCAGTATTTT	CASSLGLATTDTQYF
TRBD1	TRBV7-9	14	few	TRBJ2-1	TGTGCCAGCAGCTCTAGGACAGGGAGGTATGAGCAGTTCTTC	CASSSRTGRYEQFF
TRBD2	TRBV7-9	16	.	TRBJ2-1	TGTGCCAGCAGGCCCCAGACTAGCGGCGCCTACAATGAGCAGTTCTTC	CASRPQTSGAYNEQFF
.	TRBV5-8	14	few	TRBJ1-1	TGTGCCAGCAGCTCCTCGACGACAGCGGAGCAAGCTTTCTTT	CASSSSTTAEQAFF
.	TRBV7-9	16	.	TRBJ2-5	TGTGCCAGCAGCTTATACAAAGGGCTAGCCGTAGAGACCCAGTACTTC	CASSLYKGLAVETQYF